This T cell receptor (beta chain) was recorded in a study of T cells in Graves' hyperthyroidism and ophthalmopathy (dated by TCRdb to about 2019). With regard to the full study: Peripheral blood was sampled at the time of initial diagnosis, prior to any treatment. A discovery cohort of roughly 100 patients, fewer than 50 with Graves' ophthalmopathy and approximately 57 with stable Graves' hyperthyroidism, was used to find distinguishing TCR V-J signatures. Prospective prediction of ophthalmopathy was tested in an independent validation cohort of approximately 18 hyperthyroidism patients and 15 to 17 patients who later progressed to ophthalmopathy. The 75 to 100 discovery patients were randomly split 7:3 into training and test sets. The study also compared thyroid tissue and blood T-cell repertoires from roughly six Graves' hyperthyroidism patients. Once sampling was done, hyperthyroidism patients were given methimazole at a starting dose of 30 mg daily, whereas ophthalmopathy patients were given high-dose intravenous methylprednisolone. The paper reports TCR Vbeta CDR3 sequencing of roughly 140 peripheral blood samples: approximately 43 ophthalmopathy, approximately 74 hyperthyroidism and 17 progressor patients.

This clonotype was found many times. Which antigen it targets is not known. No much larger clonotype is one base removed from it; base qualities were not supplied. CDR1 MDHEN and CDR2 SYDVKM are derived from the germline V gene. From its cysteine to its phenylalanine, the CDR3 spans 14 amino acids. Of all the DNA, just the CDR3 is kept, 42 bases in frame from base 1. V is pared back by 7 bases and J by 0 bases, with 10 bases lying between the germline termini. The TCR beta CDR3 regions were amplified from RNA transcripts. For the first round of RT-PCR on the TCR CDR3, the HTBI primer set was used together with the Qiagen OneStep RT-PCR kit. Libraries were constructed in a second round of multiplex PCR, after which size selection and purification were performed. The libraries were sequenced on an Illumina HiSeq2000 using paired-end 100 bp reads. The study's own analysis went as follows. SOAPnuke was used to process the raw data, with reads discarded if the reads contained adapters or uncalled bases, had a mean Phred below 15, or lacked an exact constant-primer or identifier match. High-quality paired reads were merged using COPE v1.2.5, and each unique nucleotide sequence was defined as a clonotype. MiTCR v1.1 was used to align clonotypes to the IMGT TRBV, TRBD and TRBJ reference segments. The analysis included only V-J combinations with a frequency above 0.0001, which together covered around 99% of the repertoires. The TCS score was defined as the ratio of F50 (clonal expansion) to E x V (chaos), calculated using BLOSUM62-based TCRdist between CDR3 peptides within each V-J. Welch's t-statistics and random forest reduced several hundred V-J features to fewer than 15, which were used in a naive Bayes classifier (R e1071). TCRdb reworked the public reads: Q25 trimming with fastp, MiXCR clone assembly, productive beta chains retained. Rows matching on CDR3 protein sequence are summarized as one entry with the most common DNA and genes. The V and J calls come from TCRdb's annotation, not from the publication. The sample table lists almost 250,000 distinct CDR3 sequences, roughly a quarter of them with a count of one. The top ten clonotypes cover 35% of the sample.

On the study overall, not on this receptor specifically: Most expanded thyroid clonotypes (frequency above 0.001) were also detected in blood, suggesting blood repertoires may reflect thyroid immune responses. A 13 V-J signature model separated ophthalmopathy from stable hyperthyroidism, with approximately 87% sensitivity and about 81% specificity in cross-validation and 80%/75% in testing. Sample size was not statistically predetermined, and blinding of investigators to group allocation was not performed. In validation, the model predicted progression to ophthalmopathy a median of around 6.5 months before onset, with approximately 70% sensitivity and roughly 73% specificity.

Ophthalmopathy patients had moderately to severely active disease, Clinical Activity Score of at least 3, NOSPECS grade of at least 4, and duration under 3 months. The study excluded patients with uncontrolled infections, other autoimmune diseases, pregnancy or lactation. Clinical symptoms, serum thyroxine and TRAb, thyroid ultrasound, and orbital computed tomography formed the basis for the diagnoses. PBMCs were isolated from about 9.1 ml of fresh peripheral blood by Ficoll-Paque density gradient centrifugation. Total RNA was extracted using Trizol reagent, and RNA quality was assessed on an Agilent 2100 Bioanalyzer.

The receptor was isolated from a woman aged 40 to 55 with Graves' ophthalmopathy. The specimen sequenced was blood. Recombination linked TRBV28 to TRBJ1-5, with the D gene call left open. In nucleotide form, the sequence is TGTGCCAGCATACATGCTTATAGCAATCAGCCCCAGCATTTT. It translates as CASIHAYSNQPQHF. When the CDR3 is completed using the reference TRBV28 and TRBJ1-5 genes on either side, the full variable domain is DVKVTQSSRYLVKRTGEKVFLECVQDMDHENMFWYRQDPGLGLRLIYFSYDVKMKEKGDIPEGYSVSREKKERFSLILESASTNQTSMYLCASIHAYSNQPQHFGDGTRLSIL.